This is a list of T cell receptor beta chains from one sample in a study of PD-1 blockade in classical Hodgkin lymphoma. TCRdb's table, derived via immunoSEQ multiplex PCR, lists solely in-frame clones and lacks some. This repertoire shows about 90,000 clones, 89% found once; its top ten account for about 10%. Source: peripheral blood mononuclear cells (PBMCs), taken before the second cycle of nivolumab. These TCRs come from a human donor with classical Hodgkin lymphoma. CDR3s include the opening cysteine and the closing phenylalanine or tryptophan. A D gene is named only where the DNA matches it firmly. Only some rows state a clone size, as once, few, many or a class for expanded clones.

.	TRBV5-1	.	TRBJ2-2	CASSRDGSNTGELFF	TGCGCCAGCAGCCGCGATGGCAGTAACACCGGGGAGCTGTTTTTT
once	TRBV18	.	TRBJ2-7	CASSPSGPVGGQYF	TGTGCCAGCTCACCCTCCGGGCCCGTTGGGGGGCAGTACTTC
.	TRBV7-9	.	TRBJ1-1	CASSDLAQGLNTEAFF	TGTGCCAGCAGCGACCTCGCGCAGGGACTCAACACTGAAGCTTTCTTT
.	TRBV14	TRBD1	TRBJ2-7	CASSQAGGPTYEQYF	TGTGCCAGCAGCCAAGCAGGGGGACCCACCTACGAGCAGTACTTC
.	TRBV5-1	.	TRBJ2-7	CASSLEGRIDGEQYF	TGCGCCAGCAGCCTGGAGGGCAGGATAGATGGGGAGCAGTACTTC
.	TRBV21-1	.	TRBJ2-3	CASSQGTGTGSQYF	TGTGCCAGCAGCCAAGGGACAGGGACGGGCTCGCAGTATTTT
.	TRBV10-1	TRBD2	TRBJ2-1	CASSLRSGDEQFF	TGCGCCAGCAGTCTTAGAAGCGGGGATGAGCAGTTCTTC
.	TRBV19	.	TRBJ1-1	CASSKAPAGLNTEAFF	TGTGCCAGTAGTAAAGCCCCGGCAGGGCTGAACACTGAAGCTTTCTTT
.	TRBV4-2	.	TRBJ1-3	CASSQAGTGNTIYF	TGTGCCAGCAGCCAAGCAGGGACGGGAAACACCATATATTTT
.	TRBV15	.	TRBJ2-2	CATSRVPGSNTGELFF	TGTGCCACCAGCAGAGTTCCAGGGTCGAACACCGGGGAGCTGTTTTTT
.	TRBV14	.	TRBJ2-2	CASSQAGTGELFF	TGTGCCAGCAGCCAAGCTGGGACAGGGGAGCTGTTTTTT
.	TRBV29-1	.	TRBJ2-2	CSVLGLSNTGELFF	TGCAGCGTCCTCGGGCTCTCGAACACCGGGGAGCTGTTTTTT
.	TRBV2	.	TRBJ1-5	CASSAVYSNQPQHF	TGTGCCAGCAGTGCCGTTTATAGCAATCAGCCCCAGCATTTT
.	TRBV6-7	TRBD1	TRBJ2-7	CASSCKGQGLDEQYF	TGTGCCAGCAGTTGTAAGGGACAGGGTCTCGACGAGCAGTACTTC
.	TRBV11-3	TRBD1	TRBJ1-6	CASSLVDRVDHSYNSPLHF	TGTGCCAGCAGCTTAGTAGACAGGGTGGACCACTCCTATAATTCACCCCTCCACTTT
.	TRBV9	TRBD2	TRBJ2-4	CASSSRTSGSIQYF	TGTGCCAGCAGCTCGCGGACTAGCGGTTCCATTCAGTACTTC
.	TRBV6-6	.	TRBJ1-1	CASSSGGTEAFF	TGTGCCAGCAGTTCGGGGGGCACTGAAGCTTTCTTT
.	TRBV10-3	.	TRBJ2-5	CAISLNVGETQYF	TGTGCCATCAGTCTAAACGTGGGGGAGACCCAGTACTTC
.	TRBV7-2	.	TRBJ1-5	CASTRPGSNQPQHF	TGTGCCAGCACCCGCCCCGGCAGCAATCAGCCCCAGCATTTT
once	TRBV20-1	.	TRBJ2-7	CSARVANEQYF	TGCAGTGCTAGAGTAGCAAACGAGCAGTACTTC
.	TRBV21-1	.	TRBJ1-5	CASSMARTGYSNQPQHF	TGTGCCAGCAGCATGGCCAGGACAGGGTATAGCAATCAGCCCCAGCATTTT
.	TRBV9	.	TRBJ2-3	CASSTRGRDPSTDTQYF	TGTGCCAGCAGCACTCGGGGGCGCGACCCTAGCACAGATACGCAGTATTTT
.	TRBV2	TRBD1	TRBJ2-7	CASSTGTGYYEQYF	TGTGCCAGCAGTACCGGGACAGGGTACTACGAGCAGTACTTC
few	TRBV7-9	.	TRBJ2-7	CASSPPGSYEQYF	TGTGCCAGCAGCCCTCCAGGGAGCTACGAGCAGTACTTC
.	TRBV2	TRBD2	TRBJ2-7	CASSDTGTSGNTWFYEQYF	TGTGCCAGCAGTGACACCGGGACTAGCGGGAATACTTGGTTCTACGAGCAGTACTTC
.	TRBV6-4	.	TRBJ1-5	CASSDSGGNQPQHF	TGTGCCAGCAGTGATTCGGGGGGTAATCAGCCCCAGCATTTT
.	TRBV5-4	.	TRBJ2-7	CASSLVHSYEQYF	TGTGCCAGCAGCTTGGTTCACTCCTACGAGCAGTACTTC
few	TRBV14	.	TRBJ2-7	CASSQVSAPYEQYF	TGTGCCAGCAGCCAAGTTTCAGCTCCCTACGAGCAGTACTTC
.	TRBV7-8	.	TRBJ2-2	CASSSGVTGELFF	TGTGCCAGCAGCTCCGGGGTCACCGGGGAGCTGTTTTTT
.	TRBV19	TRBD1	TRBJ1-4	CASSIRKDRAGEKLFF	TGTGCCAGTAGTATTCGCAAGGACAGGGCGGGCGAAAAACTGTTTTTT
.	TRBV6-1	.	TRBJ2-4	CASSELELRAKNIQYF	TGTGCCAGCAGTGAATTGGAGCTGAGAGCCAAAAACATTCAGTACTTC
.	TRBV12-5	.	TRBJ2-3	CASGLSPNTDTQYF	TGTGCTAGTGGCCTCTCCCCCAACACAGATACGCAGTATTTT
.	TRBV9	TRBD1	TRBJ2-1	CASSVGGGTGLVTSEQFF	TGTGCCAGCAGCGTTGGAGGGGGGACAGGGTTGGTGACAAGTGAGCAGTTCTTC
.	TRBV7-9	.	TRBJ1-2	CASSLGQGNYGYTF	TGTGCCAGCAGCTTAGGGCAGGGTAACTATGGCTACACCTTC
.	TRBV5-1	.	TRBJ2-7	CASSLWRDSSYEQYF	TGCGCCAGCAGCTTGTGGCGGGACAGCTCCTACGAGCAGTACTTC
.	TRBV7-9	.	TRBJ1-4	CASSLGSATNEKLFF	TGTGCCAGCAGCTTAGGGTCAGCAACTAATGAAAAACTGTTTTTT
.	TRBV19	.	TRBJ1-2	CASSIGSRDHYGYTF	TGTGCCAGTAGTATAGGTTCAAGGGACCACTATGGCTACACCTTC
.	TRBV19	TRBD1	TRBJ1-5	CASSSGQGYYSNQPQHF	TGTGCCAGTAGTTCAGGACAGGGGTACTATAGCAATCAGCCCCAGCATTTT
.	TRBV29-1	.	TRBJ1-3	CSVVWGNGNTIYF	TGCAGCGTTGTGTGGGGAAACGGAAACACCATATATTTT
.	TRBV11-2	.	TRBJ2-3	CASSLWVSPAPDTQYF	TGTGCCAGCAGCTTATGGGTCTCACCCGCCCCAGATACGCAGTATTTT
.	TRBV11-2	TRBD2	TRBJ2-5	CASSLVPSGQETQYF	TGTGCCAGCAGCTTAGTTCCTAGCGGGCAAGAGACCCAGTACTTC
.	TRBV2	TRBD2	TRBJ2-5	CASSPLAGPQETQYF	TGTGCCAGCAGTCCCCTAGCGGGTCCACAAGAGACCCAGTACTTC
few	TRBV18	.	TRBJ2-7	CASSPSSDYEQYF	TGTGCCAGCTCACCCTCTAGCGACTACGAGCAGTACTTC
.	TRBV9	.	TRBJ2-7	CASSVEVGTYEQYF	TGTGCCAGCAGCGTAGAAGTGGGGACCTACGAGCAGTACTTC
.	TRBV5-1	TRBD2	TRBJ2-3	CASSLLAGDGDTQYF	TGCGCCAGCAGCCTCCTAGCGGGAGACGGAGATACGCAGTATTTT
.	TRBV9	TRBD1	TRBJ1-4	CASSDSRDRASPTNEKLFF	TGTGCCAGCAGCGATAGCCGGGACAGGGCGTCCCCAACTAATGAAAAACTGTTTTTT
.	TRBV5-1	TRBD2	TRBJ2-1	CASSSSSGDYNEQFF	TGCGCCAGCAGCTCCTCTAGCGGGGATTACAATGAGCAGTTCTTC
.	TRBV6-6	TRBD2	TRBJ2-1	CASSYPAGTYNEQFF	TGTGCCAGCAGTTACCCAGCGGGAACCTACAATGAGCAGTTCTTC
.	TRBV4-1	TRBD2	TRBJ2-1	CASSQDRGTSGSYEQFF	TGCGCCAGCAGCCAAGATAGGGGGACTAGCGGGAGTTATGAGCAGTTCTTC
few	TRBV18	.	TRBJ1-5	CASSAGLLNQPQHF	TGTGCCAGCTCAGCCGGACTGCTCAATCAGCCCCAGCATTTT
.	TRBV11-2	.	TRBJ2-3	CASSLDKGWQIRDTQYF	TGTGCCAGCAGCTTAGATAAAGGTTGGCAGATTCGCGATACGCAGTATTTT
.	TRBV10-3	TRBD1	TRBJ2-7	CAISESRTGYEQYF	TGTGCCATCAGTGAGTCGAGGACAGGGTATGAGCAGTACTTC
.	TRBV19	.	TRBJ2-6	CASSSISGANVLTF	TGTGCCAGTAGTAGCATCTCTGGGGCCAACGTCCTGACTTTC
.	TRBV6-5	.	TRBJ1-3	CASSFTGGNTIYF	TGTGCCAGCAGTTTTACAGGGGGAAACACCATATATTTT
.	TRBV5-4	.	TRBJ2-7	CASSLGLGSYEQYF	TGTGCCAGCAGCTTGGGACTAGGATCCTACGAGCAGTACTTC
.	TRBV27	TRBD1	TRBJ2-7	CASGPGQGIHEQYF	TGTGCCAGCGGGCCGGGACAGGGGATCCACGAGCAGTACTTC
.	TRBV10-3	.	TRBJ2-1	CAISESPALRVPHTVNNEQFF	TGTGCCATCAGTGAGTCCCCTGCATTACGTGTACCCCACACAGTGAACAATGAGCAGTTCTTC